This TCR beta chain was identified during a study of Graves' ophthalmopathy and Graves' hyperthyroidism. Background on the study: Peripheral blood was gathered at first diagnosis, ahead of any treatment whatsoever. Study results and caveats: Ophthalmopathy progression was predicted with 70.59% sensitivity and about 72% specificity.

Researchers took RNA transcripts and amplified TCR beta CDR3 regions from them. In the first round, RT-PCR was carried out with HTBI primers, and a multiplex PCR formed the second round. MiXCR, applied by TCRdb to the multiplex PCR reads, yields one record per CDR3 protein. The table has about 500,000 distinct CDR3 sequences, 13% to 15% seen once. The CDR3 contains 14 residues. V was cut by 2 bases and J by 0 bases, with 7 bases left in between. Germline assignment: CDR1 MNHEY and CDR2 SMNVEV (reference sequence). This clonotype was counted ten times or more. Antigen unknown. The rearrangement joins TRBV27 to TRBJ1-2; D unclear. This clonotype was sampled from a woman in her 30s with Graves' ophthalmopathy. The sequenced sample consisted of blood. The CDR3 region is CASSLRGANYGYTF. The CDR3 DNA reads as TGTGCCAGCAGTTTACGTGGAGCTAACTATGGCTACACCTTC.